This TCR beta chain stems from a study of T-cell reconstitution after alpha-beta-depleted transplantation in children. Preparation of the TCRbeta library was carried out with unique molecular identifiers. TCRdb recomputed calls from the PCR reads with MiXCR, one row per CDR3 protein. The data hold more than 20,000 distinct CDR3 sequences, with 11% observed a single time. This clonotype was seen ten or more times. The V end was cut by 1 base, the J end by 0 bases, with 11 bases between. This CDR3 contains 15 residues. In germline, CDR1 is SGHRS, CDR2 YFSETQ. The J gene is TRBJ2-7, the V gene TRBV5-1; D is unresolved. The sequence was collected from a human donor who donated a stem cell graft to a child with chronic granulomatous disease. The starting material was PBMCs from the stem cell graft donor, obtained from the stem cell graft. CDR3 loop: CASSLIFGDSYEQYF. CDR3 coding DNA: TGCGCCAGCAGCTTGATCTTTGGGGACTCCTACGAGCAGTACTTC.